This T cell receptor (beta chain) was observed in a study of T cells in women clearing cervical HPV infection. For the study at large: Donors had HPV16-related CIN3 or worse; 2 had invasive cancer. HLA type could not be excluded as a confounder.

CDR1 SGHTA and CDR2 FQGTGA come from the germline V gene. Deletions cut 1 base from V and 9 bases from J, with 4 bases between. CDR3 length: 11 residues. TCRdb keeps only in-frame clones here, not all; method: immunoSEQ multiplex PCR. Across about 32,000 clones, the top ten clones capture under 8% of the sample. Comment on this clone: The CDR3 goes on 3 residues after the read ends, and that part is filled in from the germline J gene.

The chain carries TRBV7-3 and TRBJ2-1; D is uncertain. The sequencing input was blood buffy coat. This TCR derives from a woman between 18 and 70 years old with a cervical HPV16 infection that either progressed to CIN3+ or cleared (not recorded which). The CDR3 protein is CASSLNGEQFF. The covered CDR3 bases are TGTGCCAGCAGCTTAAACGGTGAG.